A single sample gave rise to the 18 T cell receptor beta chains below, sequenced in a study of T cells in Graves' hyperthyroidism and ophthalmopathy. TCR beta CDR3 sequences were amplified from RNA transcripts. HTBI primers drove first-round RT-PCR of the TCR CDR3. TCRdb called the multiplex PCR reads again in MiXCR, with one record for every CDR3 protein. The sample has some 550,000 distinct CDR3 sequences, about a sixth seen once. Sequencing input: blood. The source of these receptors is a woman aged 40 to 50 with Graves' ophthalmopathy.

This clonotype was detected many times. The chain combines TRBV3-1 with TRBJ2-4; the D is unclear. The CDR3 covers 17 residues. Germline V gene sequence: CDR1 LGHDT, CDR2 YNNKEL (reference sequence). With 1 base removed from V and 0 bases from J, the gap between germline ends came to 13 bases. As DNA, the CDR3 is TGTGCCAGCAGCCAAGGCCGACAAAGGCTAGCCAAAAACATTCAGTACTTC. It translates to CASSQGRQRLAKNIQYF.

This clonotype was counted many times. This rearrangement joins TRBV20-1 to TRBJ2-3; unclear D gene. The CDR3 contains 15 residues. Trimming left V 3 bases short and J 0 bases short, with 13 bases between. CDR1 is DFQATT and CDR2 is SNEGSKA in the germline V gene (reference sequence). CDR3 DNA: TGCAGTGCTAGGGACGGTAGCACTAGCACAGATACGCAGTATTTT. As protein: CSARDGSTSTDTQYF.

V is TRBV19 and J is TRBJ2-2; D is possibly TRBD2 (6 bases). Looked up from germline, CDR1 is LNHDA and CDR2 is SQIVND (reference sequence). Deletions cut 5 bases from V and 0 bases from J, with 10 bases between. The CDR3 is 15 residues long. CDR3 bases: TGTGCCAGTAGTTTAGCGGACTCGAACACCGGGGAGCTGTTTTTT. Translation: CASSLADSNTGELFF.

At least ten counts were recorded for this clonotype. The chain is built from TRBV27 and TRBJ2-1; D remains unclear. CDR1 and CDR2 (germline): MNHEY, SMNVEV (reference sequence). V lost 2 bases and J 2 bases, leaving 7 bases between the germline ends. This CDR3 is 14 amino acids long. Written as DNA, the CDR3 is TGTGCCAGCAGTTTAGCGACAACCTACAATGAGCAGTTCTTC. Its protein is CASSLATTYNEQFF.

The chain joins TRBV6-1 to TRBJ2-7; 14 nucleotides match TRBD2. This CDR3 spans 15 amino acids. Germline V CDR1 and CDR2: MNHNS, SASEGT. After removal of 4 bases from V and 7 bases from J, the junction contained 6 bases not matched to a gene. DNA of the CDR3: TGTGCCAGCAGTGTGGGGACTAGCGGGAGTCGGGAGCAGTACTTC. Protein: CASSVGTSGSREQYF.

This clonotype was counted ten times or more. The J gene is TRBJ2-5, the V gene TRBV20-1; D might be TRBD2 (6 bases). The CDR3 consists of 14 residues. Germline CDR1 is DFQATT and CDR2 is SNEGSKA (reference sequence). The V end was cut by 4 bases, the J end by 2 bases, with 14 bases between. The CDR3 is CSAKDGAGQETQYF. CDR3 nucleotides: TGCAGTGCTAAAGACGGGGCGGGACAAGAGACCCAGTACTTC.

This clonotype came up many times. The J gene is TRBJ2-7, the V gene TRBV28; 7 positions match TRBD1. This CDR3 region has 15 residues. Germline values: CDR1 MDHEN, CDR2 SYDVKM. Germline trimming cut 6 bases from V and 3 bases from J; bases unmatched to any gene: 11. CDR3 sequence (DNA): TGTGCCAGCAGCTCATGGGGACAGTCGAGCTACGAGCAGTACTTC. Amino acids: CASSSWGQSSYEQYF.

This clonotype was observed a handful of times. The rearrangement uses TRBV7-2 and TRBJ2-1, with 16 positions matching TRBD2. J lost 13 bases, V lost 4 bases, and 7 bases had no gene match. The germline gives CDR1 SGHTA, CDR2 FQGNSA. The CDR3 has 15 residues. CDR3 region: CASSSRGTSGGAQFF. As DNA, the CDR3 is TGTGCCAGCAGCTCACGCGGGACTAGCGGGGGGGCTCAGTTCTTC. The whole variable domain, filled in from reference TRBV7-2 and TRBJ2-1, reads GAGVSQSPSNKVTEKGKDVELRCDPISGHTALYWYRQSLGQGLEFLIYFQGNSAPDKSGLPSDRFSAERTGGSVSTLTIQRTQQEDSAVYLCASSSRGTSGGAQFFGPGTRLTVL.

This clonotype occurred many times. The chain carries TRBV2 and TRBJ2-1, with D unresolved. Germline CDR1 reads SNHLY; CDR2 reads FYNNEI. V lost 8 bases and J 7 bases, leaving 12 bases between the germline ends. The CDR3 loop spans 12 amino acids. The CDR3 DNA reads TGTGCCAGCCGCCGGCTGGCTAATGAGCAGTTCTTC. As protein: CASRRLANEQFF.

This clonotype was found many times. CDR3 amino acids: CASSLWPAVDTQYF. CDR3 nucleotide sequence: TGTGCCAGCAGTTTATGGCCCGCGGTAGATACGCAGTATTTT. The V gene is TRBV28, the J gene TRBJ2-3; no firm D call. V shed 0 bases and J shed 5 bases, with 9 bases lying between them. The CDR3 is made up of 14 amino acids. Per the germline V gene, CDR1 is MDHEN and CDR2 is SYDVKM.

CDR3: CASSYSTQGLAGGEQFF. As DNA, the CDR3 is TGTGCCAGCAGTTACTCGACCCAAGGACTAGCGGGGGGAGAGCAGTTCTTC. The V call is TRBV6-5, the J call TRBJ2-1, with 14 bases aligning to TRBD2. The CDR3 is made up of 17 amino acids. J lost 10 bases, V lost 0 bases, and 8 bases had no gene match. The germline V gene has CDR1 MNHEY and CDR2 SVGAGI.

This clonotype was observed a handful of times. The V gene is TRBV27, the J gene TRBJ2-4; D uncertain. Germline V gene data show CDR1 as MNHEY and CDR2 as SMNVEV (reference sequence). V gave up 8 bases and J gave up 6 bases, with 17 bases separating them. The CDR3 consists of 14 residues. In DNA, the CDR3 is TGTGCCAGCGGACCCGGCCTTTCTATAAACATTCAGTACTTC. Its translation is CASGPGLSINIQYF.

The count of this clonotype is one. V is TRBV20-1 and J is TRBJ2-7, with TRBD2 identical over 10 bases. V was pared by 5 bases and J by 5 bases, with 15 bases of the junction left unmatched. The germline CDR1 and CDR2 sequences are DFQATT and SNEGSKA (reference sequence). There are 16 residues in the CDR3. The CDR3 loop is CSALPTAGGPINEQYF. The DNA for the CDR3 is TGCAGTGCTTTACCCACAGCGGGAGGGCCGATTAACGAGCAGTACTTC.

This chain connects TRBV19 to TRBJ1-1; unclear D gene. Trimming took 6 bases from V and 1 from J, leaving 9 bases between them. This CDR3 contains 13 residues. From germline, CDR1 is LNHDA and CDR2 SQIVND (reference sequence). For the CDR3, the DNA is TGTGCCAGTAGCCAGACACAGAACACTGAAGCTTTCTTT. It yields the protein CASSQTQNTEAFF.

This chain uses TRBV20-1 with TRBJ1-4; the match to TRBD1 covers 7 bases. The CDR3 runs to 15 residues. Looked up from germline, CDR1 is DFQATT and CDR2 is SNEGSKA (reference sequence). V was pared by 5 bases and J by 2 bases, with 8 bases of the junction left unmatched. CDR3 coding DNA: TGCAGTGCTTCAGGGGGGGCTCTCACTAATGAAAAACTGTTTTTT. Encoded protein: CSASGGALTNEKLFF.

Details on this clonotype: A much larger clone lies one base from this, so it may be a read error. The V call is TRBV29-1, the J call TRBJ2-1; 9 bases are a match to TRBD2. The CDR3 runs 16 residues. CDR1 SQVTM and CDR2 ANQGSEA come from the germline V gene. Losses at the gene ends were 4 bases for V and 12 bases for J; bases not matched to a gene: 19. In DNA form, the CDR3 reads TGCAGCGTTGTGGGGACTAGCTTCCGAGGTGCCTATGGGCAGTTCTTC. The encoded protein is CSVVGTSFRGAYGQFF.

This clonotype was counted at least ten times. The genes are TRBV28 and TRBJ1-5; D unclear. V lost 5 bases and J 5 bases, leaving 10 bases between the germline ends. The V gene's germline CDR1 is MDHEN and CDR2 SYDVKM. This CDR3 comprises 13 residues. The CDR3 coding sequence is TGTGCCAGCAGTCCTACCATTTATCAGCCCCAGCATTTT. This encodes CASSPTIYQPQHF.

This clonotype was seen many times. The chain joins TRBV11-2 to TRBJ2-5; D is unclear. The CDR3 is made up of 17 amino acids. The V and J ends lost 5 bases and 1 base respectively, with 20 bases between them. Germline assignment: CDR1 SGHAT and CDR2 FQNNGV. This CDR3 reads CASSVRSGVVFQETQYF. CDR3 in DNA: TGTGCCAGCAGCGTTAGAAGTGGCGTAGTCTTCCAAGAGACCCAGTACTTC. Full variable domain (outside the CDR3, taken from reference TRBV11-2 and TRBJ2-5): EAGVAQSPRYKIIEKRQSVAFWCNPISGHATLYWYQQILGQGPKLLIQFQNNGVVDDSQLPKDRFSAERLKGVDSTLKIQPAKLEDSAVYLCASSVRSGVVFQETQYFGPGTRLLVL.